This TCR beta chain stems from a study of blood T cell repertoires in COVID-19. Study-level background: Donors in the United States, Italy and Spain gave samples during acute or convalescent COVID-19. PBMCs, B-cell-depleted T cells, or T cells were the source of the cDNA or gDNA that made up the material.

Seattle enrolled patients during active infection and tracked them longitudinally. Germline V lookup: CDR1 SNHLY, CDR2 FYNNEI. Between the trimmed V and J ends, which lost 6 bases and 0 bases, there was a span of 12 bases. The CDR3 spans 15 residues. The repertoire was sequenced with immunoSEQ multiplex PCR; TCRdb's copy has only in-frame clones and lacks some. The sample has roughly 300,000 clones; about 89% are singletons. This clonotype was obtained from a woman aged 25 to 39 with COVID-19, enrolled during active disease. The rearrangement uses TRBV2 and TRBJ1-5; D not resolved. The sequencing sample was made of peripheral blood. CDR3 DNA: TGTGCCAGCAGAAATGAGGGCTATAGCAATCAGCCCCAGCATTTT. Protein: CASRNEGYSNQPQHF.